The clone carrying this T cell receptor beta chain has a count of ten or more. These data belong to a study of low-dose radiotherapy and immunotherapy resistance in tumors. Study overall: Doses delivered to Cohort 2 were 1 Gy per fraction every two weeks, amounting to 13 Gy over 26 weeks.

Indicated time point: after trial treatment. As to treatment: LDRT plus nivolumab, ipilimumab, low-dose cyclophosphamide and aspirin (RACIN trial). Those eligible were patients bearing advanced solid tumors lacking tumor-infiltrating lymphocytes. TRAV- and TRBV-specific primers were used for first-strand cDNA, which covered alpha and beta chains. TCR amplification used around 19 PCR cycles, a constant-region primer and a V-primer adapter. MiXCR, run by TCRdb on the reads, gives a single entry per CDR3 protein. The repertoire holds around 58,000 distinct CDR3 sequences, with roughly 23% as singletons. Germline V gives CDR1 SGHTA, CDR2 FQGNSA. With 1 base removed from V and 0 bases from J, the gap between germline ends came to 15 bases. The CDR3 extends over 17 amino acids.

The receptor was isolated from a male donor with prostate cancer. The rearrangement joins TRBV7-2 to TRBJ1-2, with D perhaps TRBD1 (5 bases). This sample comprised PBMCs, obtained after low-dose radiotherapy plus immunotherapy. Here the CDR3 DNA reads TGTGCCAGCAGCTTAGTTATGTGGGGGAAGTCTAACTATGGCTACACCTTC. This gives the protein CASSLVMWGKSNYGYTF. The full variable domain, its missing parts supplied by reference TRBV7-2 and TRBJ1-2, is GAGVSQSPSNKVTEKGKDVELRCDPISGHTALYWYRQSLGQGLEFLIYFQGNSAPDKSGLPSDRFSAERTGGSVSTLTIQRTQQEDSAVYLCASSLVMWGKSNYGYTFGSGTRLTVV.